The rows below give T cell receptor beta chains drawn from one sample of a study of Ad26.COV2.S vaccination and SARS-CoV-2 variants. Only in-frame clones appear in the TCRdb table, and some are missing; sequencing was by immunoSEQ multiplex PCR. The data hold approximately 350,000 clones, with around 86% observed a single time. The sample was peripheral blood, taken in a trial of Ad26.COV2.S vaccine versus placebo. Receptors were obtained from a person between 18 and 59 years old who received the Ad26.COV2.S COVID-19 vaccine or a placebo. The CDR3 runs from the conserved cysteine through the conserved F or W. A D gene is named only where the DNA matches it firmly. A row's size may be missing; if present it is once, few, many or a size class.

v_gene	j_gene	abundance	d_gene	CDR3aa	CDR3nt
TRBV7-6	TRBJ2-3	NA	TRBD1	CASSSKGQGTDTQYF	TGTGCCAGCAGCTCCAAGGGACAGGGGACAGATACGCAGTATTTT
TRBV5-6	TRBJ1-5	few	NA	CASSSYPENNQPQHF	TGTGCCAGCAGCTCATACCCAGAGAACAATCAGCCCCAGCATTTT
TRBV11-2	TRBJ2-3	NA	NA	CASSCLPPSTDTQYF	TGTGCCAGCAGCTGCCTTCCACCTAGCACAGATACGCAGTATTTT
TRBV5-4	TRBJ1-3	NA	NA	CASSFQGRGPGNTIYF	TGTGCCAGCAGCTTCCAGGGGCGCGGTCCTGGAAACACCATATATTTT
TRBV2	TRBJ2-2	NA	NA	CASSEVPGGSGELFF	TGTGCCAGCAGTGAAGTTCCAGGGGGGAGCGGGGAGCTGTTTTTT
TRBV19	TRBJ1-3	NA	NA	CASRSEGNTIYF	TGTGCCAGTAGATCGGAGGGAAACACCATATATTTT
TRBV7-3	TRBJ1-6	NA	NA	CASSPLQVSSYNSPLHF	TGTGCCAGCAGCCCGTTACAGGTAAGCTCCTATAATTCACCCCTCCACTTT
TRBV5-4	TRBJ2-5	NA	TRBD2	CASSRSGGGLGETQYF	TGTGCCAGCAGCCGCAGCGGGGGGGGGTTAGGAGAGACCCAGTACTTC
TRBV5-4	TRBJ1-2	NA	TRBD1	CASSLVPGQGSVGYTF	TGTGCCAGCAGCTTAGTCCCGGGACAGGGAAGTGTTGGCTACACCTTC
TRBV7-3	TRBJ2-1	NA	TRBD2	CASSLGGTISNEQFF	TGTGCCAGCAGCTTAGGTGGGACTATATCCAATGAGCAGTTCTTC
TRBV3-1/TRBV3-2	TRBJ1-5	NA	NA	CASSQDGNRGSNQPQHF	TGTGCCAGCAGCCAAGATGGAAACCGAGGTAGCAATCAGCCCCAGCATTTT
TRBV2	TRBJ1-1	NA	NA	CASETAGAFF	TGTGCCAGCGAGACGGCTGGAGCTTTCTTT
TRBV19	TRBJ1-2	NA	NA	CASTGGVNYGYTF	TGTGCCAGTACGGGGGGCGTCAACTATGGCTACACCTTC
TRBV5-4	TRBJ2-7	once	TRBD1	CASTETGGSYEQYF	TGTGCCAGCACCGAGACAGGGGGCTCCTACGAGCAGTACTTC
TRBV27	TRBJ2-1	NA	NA	CASSLYLPGVRYNEQFF	TGTGCCAGCAGTTTATATCTACCGGGCGTGAGGTACAATGAGCAGTTCTTC
TRBV6-5	TRBJ1-1	NA	NA	CASSYSEGYPTEAFF	TGTGCCAGCAGTTACTCCGAGGGGTACCCCACTGAAGCTTTCTTT
TRBV20-1	TRBJ2-2	NA	NA	CSASKSSVTGELFF	TGCAGTGCTAGTAAAAGCTCGGTCACCGGGGAGCTGTTTTTT
TRBV4-3	TRBJ1-2	NA	NA	CASSQDQRGDYGYTF	TGCGCCAGCAGCCAAGACCAACGAGGGGATTATGGCTACACCTTC
TRBV2	TRBJ2-5	NA	NA	CASSELRRSDETQYF	TGTGCCAGCAGTGAACTTCGCAGATCCGATGAGACCCAGTACTTC
TRBV6-6	TRBJ2-1	NA	NA	CASSPPGDNEQFF	TGTGCCAGCAGTCCCCCAGGAGACAATGAGCAGTTCTTC
TRBV13	TRBJ2-7	NA	TRBD2	CASSRLLSGGSYEQYF	TGTGCCAGCAGCCGACTACTTAGCGGGGGTTCCTACGAGCAGTACTTC
TRBV24-1	TRBJ2-1	NA	NA	CATSEPGDNEQFF	TGTGCCACCAGTGAACCGGGAGACAATGAGCAGTTCTTC
TRBV3-1/TRBV3-2	TRBJ2-7	NA	TRBD1	CASRQGAYEQYF	TGTGCCAGCAGACAGGGGGCCTACGAGCAGTACTTC
TRBV3-1/TRBV3-2	TRBJ1-6	NA	NA	CASSQGPYLDSPLHF	TGTGCCAGCAGCCAAGGGCCCTATTTGGATTCACCCCTCCACTTT
TRBV7-9	TRBJ1-2	NA	NA	CASSFLQGLDYGYTF	TGTGCCAGCAGCTTCCTACAGGGTTTGGACTATGGCTACACCTTC
TRBV30	TRBJ1-4	NA	NA	CAWRASGTEKLFF	TGTGCCTGGAGGGCCTCCGGGACAGAAAAACTGTTTTTT
TRBV13	TRBJ2-3	NA	NA	CASSLPTSADRRYQEDTQYF	TGTGCCAGCAGCTTGCCGACTAGTGCAGATCGGAGGTACCAGGAGGATACGCAGTATTTT
TRBV7-2	TRBJ2-5	NA	NA	CASSLLAQETQYF	TGTGCCAGCAGCTTACTGGCCCAAGAGACCCAGTACTTC
TRBV19	TRBJ1-5	NA	TRBD1	CASSIDGGGGGRNQPQHF	TGTGCCAGTAGTATAGATGGTGGAGGGGGCGGCAGGAATCAGCCCCAGCATTTT
TRBV6-5	TRBJ1-2	NA	TRBD1	CASSNNRGYYGYTF	TGTGCCAGCAGTAACAACAGGGGGTACTATGGCTACACCTTC
TRBV7-9	TRBJ1-2	NA	NA	CASNHPGSGNYGYTF	TGTGCCAGCAACCACCCGGGATCGGGAAACTATGGCTACACCTTC
TRBV19	TRBJ2-7	NA	TRBD1	CASSSRDRVYYEQYF	TGTGCCAGTAGTAGCCGGGACAGGGTGTACTACGAGCAGTACTTC
TRBV19	TRBJ1-4	once	TRBD1	CASRGTGANEKLFF	TGTGCCAGTAGAGGGACAGGAGCTAATGAAAAACTGTTTTTT
TRBV4-2	TRBJ1-1	NA	NA	CASSQVQGSGTEAFF	TGTGCCAGCAGCCAAGTACAGGGATCTGGCACTGAAGCTTTCTTT
TRBV4-1	TRBJ1-2	NA	TRBD1	CASSQEQGDPYGYTF	TGCGCCAGCAGCCAAGAACAGGGGGATCCTTATGGCTACACCTTC
TRBV5-1	TRBJ1-2	few	NA	CASSFLTGYGGGYTF	TGCGCCAGCAGCTTCCTCACGGGCTATGGTGGTGGCTACACCTTC
TRBV7-6	TRBJ1-6	NA	TRBD1	CASSLGRDSSSSYNSPLHF	TGTGCCAGCAGCTTAGGCAGGGACAGCTCGAGCTCCTATAATTCACCCCTCCACTTT
TRBV28	TRBJ2-3	NA	TRBD2	CASSLGGGTDTQYF	TGTGCCAGCAGTTTAGGGGGGGGCACAGATACGCAGTATTTT
TRBV7-3	TRBJ2-3	NA	NA	CASSITGGPADTQYF	TGTGCCAGCAGCATCACCGGGGGGCCCGCAGATACGCAGTATTTT
TRBV29-1	TRBJ1-6	NA	NA	CSVGTGNSPLHF	TGCAGCGTTGGGACGGGGAATTCACCCCTCCACTTT
TRBV10-3	TRBJ2-7	NA	TRBD1	CAISELGQSSYEQYF	TGTGCCATCAGTGAACTGGGACAGAGCTCCTACGAGCAGTACTTC
TRBV12-3/TRBV12-4	TRBJ2-7	few	NA	CASSLIGAYEQYF	TGTGCCAGCAGTTTGATAGGAGCCTACGAGCAGTACTTC
TRBV27	TRBJ1-1	NA	NA	CASSPQGQNTEAFF	TGTGCCAGCAGTCCCCAGGGGCAAAACACTGAAGCTTTCTTT
TRBV5-1	TRBJ2-5	NA	NA	CASSPGLRQETQYF	TGCGCCAGCAGCCCAGGACTACGACAAGAGACCCAGTACTTC
TRBV7-9	TRBJ1-5	NA	NA	CASSLGGLGQPQHF	TGTGCCAGCAGCTTAGGAGGTTTGGGACAGCCCCAGCATTTT
TRBV5-1	TRBJ2-7	NA	TRBD2	CASSPGLAGRLAEQYF	TGCGCCAGCAGCCCCGGACTAGCGGGTCGGTTGGCCGAGCAGTACTTC
TRBV29-1	TRBJ1-1	few	NA	CSVESRVIGTEAFF	TGCAGCGTTGAAAGTCGGGTGATTGGCACTGAAGCTTTCTTT
TRBV4-1	TRBJ1-3	NA	NA	CASSPRQVLSSGNTIYF	TGCGCCAGCAGCCCCCGACAGGTCCTAAGCTCTGGAAACACCATATATTTT
TRBV5-6	TRBJ2-7	NA	NA	CASSLSGVEQYF	TGTGCCAGCAGCTTGTCAGGGGTAGAGCAGTACTTC
TRBV30	TRBJ2-5	NA	NA	CAWSVGAAETQYF	TGTGCCTGGAGTGTTGGGGCGGCGGAGACCCAGTACTTC
TRBV19	TRBJ1-2	NA	TRBD1	CASSPETGRGYGYTF	TGTGCCAGTAGTCCCGAGACAGGGAGAGGATATGGCTACACCTTC
TRBV27	TRBJ1-1	NA	NA	CASSSPGVNTEAFF	TGTGCCAGCAGTTCCCCAGGGGTGAACACTGAAGCTTTCTTT
TRBV18	TRBJ1-1	NA	TRBD1	CASSPLGQGAKKKAFF	TGTGCCAGCTCACCTTTGGGCCAGGGGGCAAAGAAGAAAGCTTTCTTT
TRBV7-2	TRBJ1-5	NA	NA	CASSPRGVQPQHF	TGTGCCAGCAGCCCGAGGGGCGTTCAGCCCCAGCATTTT
TRBV14	TRBJ1-2	NA	NA	CASSHGLPYGYTF	TGTGCCAGCAGCCATGGACTGCCCTATGGCTACACCTTC
TRBV7-2	TRBJ1-1	NA	TRBD1	CASSQPNRGTEAFF	TGTGCCAGCAGCCAGCCGAACAGGGGCACTGAAGCTTTCTTT
TRBV5-1	TRBJ1-5	NA	NA	CASSGLGGQPQHF	TGCGCCAGCAGCGGGCTCGGGGGACAGCCCCAGCATTTT
TRBV7-8	TRBJ2-7	NA	TRBD1	CASSYRDRGLYEQYF	TGTGCCAGCAGCTACCGGGACAGGGGTTTATACGAGCAGTACTTC
TRBV19	TRBJ1-6	NA	NA	CASSIASWQKTLHF	TGTGCCAGTAGTATAGCGTCGTGGCAGAAAACCCTCCACTTT
TRBV10-3	TRBJ1-5	NA	TRBD1	CAIAAVDRASNQPQHF	TGTGCCATCGCGGCAGTTGACAGGGCGAGCAATCAGCCCCAGCATTTT